This T cell receptor (beta chain) was identified in a study of cytomegalovirus exposure and HLA in healthy donors. Study results and limitations: Sequencing depth roughly uniform across donors was assumed in presence/absence analyses.

Remarks on this clone: Antigen specificity is unknown.

V was trimmed by 0 bases and J by 6 bases, leaving 9 bases between them. Per germline, CDR1 SGHNT and CDR2 YYREEE (reference sequence). The CDR3 covers 14 residues. Researchers ran the PCR with 60 Vbeta and 13 Jbeta primers. Only in-frame clones appear in the TCRdb table, and some are missing; sequencing was by immunoSEQ multiplex PCR. The sample carries some 130,000 clones, roughly 85% recorded once. This clonotype was obtained from a man aged 35 to 55 in good health and CMV-seronegative. The sequenced sample was PBMCs. V is TRBV5-4 and J is TRBJ2-2; tentative D call: TRBD2 (5 bases). The CDR3 DNA reads TGTGCCAGCAGCTTGGGAGGGAGCCCCGGGGAGCTGTTTTTT. Its protein is CASSLGGSPGELFF.